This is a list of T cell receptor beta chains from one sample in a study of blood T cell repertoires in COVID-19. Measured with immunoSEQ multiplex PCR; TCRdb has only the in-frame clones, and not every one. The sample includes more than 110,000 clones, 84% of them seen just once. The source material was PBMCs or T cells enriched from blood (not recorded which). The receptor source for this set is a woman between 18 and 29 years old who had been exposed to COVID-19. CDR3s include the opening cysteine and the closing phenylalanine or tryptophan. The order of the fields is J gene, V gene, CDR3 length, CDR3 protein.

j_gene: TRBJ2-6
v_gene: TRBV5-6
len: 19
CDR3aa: CASSHLAGGPSYGANVLTF

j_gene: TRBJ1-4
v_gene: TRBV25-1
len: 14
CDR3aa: CASSESSLNEKLFF

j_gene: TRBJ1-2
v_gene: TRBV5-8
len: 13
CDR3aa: CASSLDRDYGYTF

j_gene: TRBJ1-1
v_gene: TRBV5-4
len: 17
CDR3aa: CASSQESKFRVNTEAFF

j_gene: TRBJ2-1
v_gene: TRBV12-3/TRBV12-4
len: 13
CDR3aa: CASSYGTSGLAFF

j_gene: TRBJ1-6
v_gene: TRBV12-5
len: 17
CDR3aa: CASGLADRFSYNSPLHF

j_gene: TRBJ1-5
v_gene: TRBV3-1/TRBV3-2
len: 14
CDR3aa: CASSQDSSAAPQHF

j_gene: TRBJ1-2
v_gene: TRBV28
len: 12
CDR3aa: CATTRQLWGYTF

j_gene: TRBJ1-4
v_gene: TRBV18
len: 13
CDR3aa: CASSPGQNEKLFF

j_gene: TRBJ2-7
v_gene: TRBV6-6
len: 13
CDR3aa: CASMGPGGNEQYF

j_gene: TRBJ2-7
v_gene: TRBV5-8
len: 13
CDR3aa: CASSYRDTYEQYF

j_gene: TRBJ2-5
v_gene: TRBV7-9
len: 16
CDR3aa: CASTQREGRYQETQYF

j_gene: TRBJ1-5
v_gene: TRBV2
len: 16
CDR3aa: CASSEAPDRDNQPQHF

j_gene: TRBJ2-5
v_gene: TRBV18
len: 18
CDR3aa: CASSPTNRPRATQETQYF

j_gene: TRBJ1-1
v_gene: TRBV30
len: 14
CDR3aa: CAWNQGRGNTEAFF

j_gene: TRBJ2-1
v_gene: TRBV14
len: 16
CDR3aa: CASSQEALAGYNEQFF

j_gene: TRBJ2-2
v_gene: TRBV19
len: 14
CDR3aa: CAVRWTGNTGELFF

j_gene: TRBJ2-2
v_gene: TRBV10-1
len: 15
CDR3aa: CASSRQPANTGELFF

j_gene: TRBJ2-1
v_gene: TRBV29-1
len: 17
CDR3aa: CSVQTGTGINSYNEQFF

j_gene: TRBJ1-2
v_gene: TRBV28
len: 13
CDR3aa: CASSLSGWDGYTF